This T cell receptor beta chain was identified during a study of blood T cell repertoires in COVID-19. Assignment of participants to cohorts was predicated upon participant-reported clinical history. The germline CDR1 and CDR2 sequences are KGHDR and SFDVKD. The CDR3 length is 15 residues. Trimming took 3 bases from V and 5 from J; bases not matched to a gene: 9. This clone was observed once. Original processing notes: Amplification of reference gene primers provided the estimated nucleated cell counts. Libraries were prepared by immunoSEQ multiplex PCR; TCRdb keeps only in-frame clonotypes and omits some of them. That table gives V, J and clone size, and the DNA gave D and trimming. The sample includes some 160,000 clones, over 70% of them seen just once.

The chain joins TRBV24-1 to TRBJ2-7; 7 bases are a match to TRBD1. The material sequenced was PBMCs or T cells enriched from blood (not recorded which). This TCR derives from a woman in her sixties or seventies who had recovered from COVID-19. The CDR3 region has the DNA TGTGCCACCAGTGATGGGACAGATTGGTCCCACGAGCAGTACTTC. It yields the protein CATSDGTDWSHEQYF.